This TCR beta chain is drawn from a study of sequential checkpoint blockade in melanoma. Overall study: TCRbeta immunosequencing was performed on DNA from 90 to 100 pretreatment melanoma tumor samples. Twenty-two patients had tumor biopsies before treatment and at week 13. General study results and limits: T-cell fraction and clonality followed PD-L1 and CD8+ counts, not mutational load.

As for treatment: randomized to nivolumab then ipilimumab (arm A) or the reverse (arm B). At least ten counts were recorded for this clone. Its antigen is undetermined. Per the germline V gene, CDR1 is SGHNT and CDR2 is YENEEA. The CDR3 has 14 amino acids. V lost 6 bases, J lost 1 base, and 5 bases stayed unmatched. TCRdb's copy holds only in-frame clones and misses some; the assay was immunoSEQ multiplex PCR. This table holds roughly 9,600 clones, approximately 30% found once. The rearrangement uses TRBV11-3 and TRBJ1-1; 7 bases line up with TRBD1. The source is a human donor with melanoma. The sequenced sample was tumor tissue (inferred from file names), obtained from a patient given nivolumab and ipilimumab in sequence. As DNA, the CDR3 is TGTGCCAGCAGGGCGACAGGGCGGAACACTGAAGCTTTCTTT. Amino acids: CASRATGRNTEAFF.